This T cell receptor beta chain appears in the sequencing data of a study of regulatory T cells in long-lasting Graves disease. On the study more broadly: Graves' patients who were just diagnosed had used antithyroid drugs for under 3 months.

Points from the study as a whole: Among persistent patients, a larger number of public clonotypes were shared (about 3,000) than among newly diagnosed patients (under 1,000).

Concerning this clonotype itself: The antigen is not known.

Described time point: newly diagnosed GD, antithyroid drugs for less than 3 months. After RNA was extracted from PBMCs, the TCR library was made from it. Combining iRepertoire HTBI primers with Arm-PCR of CDR3 regions, the authors built TCR beta libraries. One entry per CDR3 protein, called by TCRdb with MiXCR from the multiplex PCR reads. The data show approximately 540,000 distinct CDR3 sequences, 12% seen once. Separately, the same data were catalogued under a study of T cells in Graves' hyperthyroidism and ophthalmopathy.

The specimen was peripheral blood mononuclear cells (PBMCs), collected at new diagnosis, from a patient treated with antithyroid drugs. The source of this sequence is a woman aged 25 to 39 with Graves disease.

CDR3 sequence reads: CASSLVGTSDEQYF. The CDR3 coding sequence is TGTGCCAGCAGCTTAGTCGGGACTAGCGACGAGCAGTACTTC. The chain has TRBV7-9 and TRBJ2-7; TRBD2 matches at 10 bases. The junction had 2 bases not matched to a gene; V was cut back by 1 base and J by 5 bases. Germline values: CDR1 SEHNR, CDR2 FQNEAQ (reference sequence). CDR3 size: 14 residues.